This passage covers 8 T cell receptor beta chains from one sample sequenced in a study of cytomegalovirus exposure and HLA in healthy donors. The study ran its PCR with 60 Vbeta and 13 Jbeta primers. Sequenced by immunoSEQ multiplex PCR; TCRdb stores in-frame clones only, minus some. The repertoire includes 150,000 to 200,000 clones, 81% of them detected once, and roughly 4.9% sits in the top ten. Sequencing was done on a sample of PBMCs. Receptors originate from a woman younger than 30 in good health and CMV-seropositive.

This chain links TRBV6-5 with TRBJ2-1; TRBD2 is a possible D gene (6 bases). CDR3 length equals 16 residues. V was pared by 0 bases and J by 7 bases, with 16 bases between. CDR1 and CDR2 (germline): MNHEY, SVGAGI. In DNA, the CDR3 is TGTGCCAGCAGTTACTCTCAATTGACTAGGAAGAATGAGCAGTTCTTC. This translates into CASSYSQLTRKNEQFF.

This chain joins TRBV6-6 and TRBJ2-7; no firm D call. This CDR3 has 14 amino acids. From germline, CDR1 is MNHNY and CDR2 SVGAGI (reference sequence). Trimming shortened V by 4 bases and J by 5 bases, and 15 bases separated the two germline ends. In DNA form, the CDR3 reads TGTGCCAGCAGTTTGTCGGATCCCCTAGACGAGCAGTACTTC. Its protein product is CASSLSDPLDEQYF.

The J gene is TRBJ1-5, the V gene TRBV6-4; D is uncertain. V was clipped by 4 bases and J by 2 bases, with 6 bases between them. The CDR3 covers 13 residues. Per the germline V gene, CDR1 is MRHNA and CDR2 is SNTAGT. This CDR3 is CASSAHGNQPQHF. The CDR3, as DNA: TGTGCCAGCAGTGCACATGGCAATCAGCCCCAGCATTTT.

The rearrangement links TRBV28 to TRBJ2-3; a weak D match, TRBD2 (7 bases). Germline CDR1 is MDHEN and CDR2 is SYDVKM. The CDR3 sequence is 13 residues long. Between the trimmed V and J ends, which lost 7 bases and 7 bases, there was a span of 15 bases. The CDR3 DNA reads TGTGCCAGCACCAAGAGGGGGGGAAATACGCAGTATTTT. Translated, it gives CASTKRGGNTQYF.

The J gene is TRBJ1-1, the V gene TRBV6-5; D perhaps matches TRBD1 (5 bases). Germline V CDR1 and CDR2: MNHEY, SVGAGI. The CDR3 sequence is 15 residues long. Trimming cost V 6 bases and J 0 bases, with 14 bases left between them. The CDR3, as DNA: TGTGCCAGCAGCACAGGACGGAACATGAACACTGAAGCTTTCTTT. Amino acid sequence: CASSTGRNMNTEAFF.

The table lists this clone with a count of one. V usage is TRBV9 and J usage is TRBJ2-5; 9 nucleotides agree with TRBD1. The CDR3 covers 15 residues. J gave up 5 bases and V 2 bases, and 7 bases lay outside the gene matches. The germline V gene has CDR1 SGDLS and CDR2 YYNGEE. The CDR3 DNA reads as TGTGCCAGCAGCGTCCGGACAGGGGTGGTTGAGACCCAGTACTTC. Translation: CASSVRTGVVETQYF.

This chain connects TRBV30 to TRBJ1-2; 9 bases agree with TRBD1. Germline CDR1 is GTSNPN and CDR2 is SVGIG (reference sequence). V dropped 8 bases and J dropped 6; count of bases not matched to a gene: 4. The CDR3 length is 11 residues. This chain's CDR3 is CATGGQDGYTF. CDR3 nucleotide sequence: TGTGCCACAGGGGGCCAAGATGGCTACACCTTC.

This clone was seen a few times. CDR3 residues: CAYGTGGLSSGNTIYF. In DNA, the CDR3 is TGTGCCTACGGGACAGGGGGTTTAAGCTCTGGAAACACCATATATTTT. The V gene is TRBV30, the J gene TRBJ1-3; 11 nucleotides match TRBD1. The germline V gene encodes CDR1 GTSNPN and CDR2 SVGIG (reference sequence). V lost 7 bases, J lost 0 bases, and 8 bases stayed unmatched. CDR3 length: 16 residues.